These T cell receptor beta chains were read from a single sample in a study of OX40 agonist ivuxolimab in advanced cancers. Measured with immunoSEQ multiplex PCR; TCRdb has only the in-frame clones, and not every one. The sample lists 45,000 or so clones, more than 80% occurring once. Sequencing used CD4+ or CD8+ T cells sorted from blood, obtained in a trial of the OX40 agonist ivuxolimab. The receptors come from an adult with an advanced solid tumor such as melanoma, head and neck, liver or kidney cancer. Both conserved end residues are trimmed from each CDR3. The D gene is left open where the match is weak. Rows give clone size only sometimes, using once, few, many, or a class for an expanded clone.

TRBV4-1	once	TRBD2	ASSQVGGGGRAPNEQY
TRBV7-8	.	.	ASSWKRDTLYYEQY
TRBV11-2	.	TRBD2	ASSLGGLNTRKQY
TRBV9	.	TRBD2	ASSVTSVSSYNEQF
TRBV9	.	.	ASSVESVSTDTQY
TRBV9	.	TRBD1	ASSVGQSSYEQY
TRBV5-6	.	.	ASTGTGRGQPQH
TRBV5-6	.	TRBD1	ASSLQGAWNSEQY
TRBV5-5	.	.	ASSLVPGETYEQY
TRBV5-1	few	.	ASSLVGTLDNEQF
TRBV4-1	.	TRBD1	ASSQRTGMYEQY
TRBV7-9	once	.	ASSLAPAAGWRDTEAF
TRBV2	.	TRBD2	ASSETGLAVLNTGELF
TRBV19	once	.	ASSLRDGSYEQY
TRBV9	.	TRBD2	ASRSGSSNEQF
TRBV9	.	TRBD1	ACSVSGTGLGEQF
TRBV6-1	.	.	ASSEIYQALDEKLF
TRBV5-6	.	.	ASSRRPNEQF
TRBV25-1	.	.	ASSDFVRGQETQY
TRBV11-2	.	TRBD1	ASSSPGQGRRGYGYT
TRBV5-1	.	TRBD2	ASSYEIAGGPYEQY
TRBV5-5	.	TRBD2	ASSGGTTRGAEQF
TRBV4-1	.	.	ASSLQLSYEQY
TRBV4-2	.	TRBD2	ASSQPGTSGTYNEQF
TRBV9	.	.	ASSVAPRGSETQY
TRBV5-5	.	TRBD1	ASSTGQGWTEAF
TRBV30	once	.	AWDLDSSTTEAF
TRBV2	.	.	ASGSPRGRYNEQF
TRBV2	.	.	ASGARGTKNQPQH
TRBV5-5	.	.	ASSPREWVDGNTEAF
TRBV9	.	.	ASSVAVHGYT
TRBV5-6	.	.	ASSATGEQY
TRBV28	once	.	ASSLLAAEETQY
TRBV6-1	.	.	ASLPGGRVWEAF
TRBV9	.	.	ASSGSEQF
TRBV7-9	.	.	ASSVPEIYGYT
TRBV11-2	.	TRBD1	ASSLAAAGGPRHEQF
TRBV2	.	TRBD1	ASRPGTGGFVGEQF
TRBV27	.	.	ASRPQSSGNTIY